This is a list of T cell receptor beta chains from one sample in a study of blood T cells in healthy people across ages. MiXCR was run by TCRdb on the 5' RACE reads, yielding one entry per CDR3 protein. This sample has hundreds of thousands of distinct CDR3 sequences, with 20% to 25% found just once. The sample consisted of blood. The source is a man aged 65 to 85 in good health. Both conserved end residues are part of each CDR3. A D gene is named only where the DNA matches it firmly. The size field is filled for only some rows; it gives once, few, many or a size class.

>TRBJ2-1|TRBV5-1|-|-
CASKGTVSSYNEQLF
TGCGCCAGCAAGGGGACCGTAAGCTCCTACAATGAGCAGCTCTTC
>TRBJ2-5|TRBV10-3|-|TRBD1
CAISEAGGRETQYF
TGTGCCATCAGTGAAGCAGGGGGCCGTGAGACCCAGTACTTC
>TRBJ2-5|TRBV7-2|few|-
CASSPAWVAETQYF
TGTGCCAGCAGCCCCGCTTGGGTAGCGGAGACCCAGTACTTC
>TRBJ1-5|TRBV7-2|few|-
CASSLEYGLNQPQHF
TGTGCCAGCAGCTTAGAGTACGGACTCAATCAGCCCCAGCATTTT
>TRBJ2-7|TRBV20-1|-|-
CSARGDKGSYEQYF
TGCAGTGCTAGAGGCGACAAGGGGTCCTACGAGCAGTACTTC
>TRBJ2-2|TRBV7-2|few|-
CASSVSGTLNTGELFF
TGTGCCAGCAGCGTCTCCGGGACTCTGAACACCGGGGAGCTGTTTTTT
>TRBJ2-2|TRBV19|few|TRBD1
CATEEGTANTGELFF
TGTGCCACAGAAGAAGGGACAGCGAACACCGGGGAGCTGTTTTTT
>TRBJ2-3|TRBV6-1|-|-
CASSEHGSSTDTQYF
TGTGCCAGCAGTGAACATGGATCTAGCACAGATACGCAGTATTTT
>TRBJ1-4|TRBV5-1|-|TRBD1
CASSPEDRGEKLFF
TGCGCCAGCAGCCCGGAAGACAGGGGCGAAAAACTGTTTTTT
>TRBJ1-2|TRBV20-1|many|-
CSARTGQGPNGYTF
TGCAGTGCTAGGACGGGGCAGGGACCCAATGGCTACACCTTC
>TRBJ2-1|TRBV12-3/TRBV12-4|-|-
CASSLGTFYNEQFF
TGTGCCAGCAGTTTAGGAACTTTCTACAATGAGCAGTTCTTC
>TRBJ2-5|TRBV10-3|few|-
CAISETGFQETQYF
TGTGCCATCAGTGAGACAGGATTCCAAGAGACCCAGTACTTC
>TRBJ2-1|TRBV5-1|-|-
CASSLVGSGYNEQFF
TGCGCCAGCAGCTTGGTCGGGAGCGGGTACAATGAGCAGTTCTTC
>TRBJ2-7|TRBV25-1|-|-
CASSDPVAGYEQYF
TGTGCCAGCAGTGATCCCGTTGCGGGTTACGAGCAGTACTTC
>TRBJ2-3|TRBV15|-|TRBD1
CATSRELGQGTDTQYF
TGTGCCACCAGCAGAGAATTAGGACAGGGCACAGATACGCAGTATTTT
>TRBJ2-2|TRBV12-3/TRBV12-4|few|-
CASRGGTRTGELFF
TGTGCCAGCAGAGGGGGAACGCGGACCGGGGAGCTGTTTTTT
>TRBJ1-1|TRBV29-1|many|TRBD1
CSVQGAGDAFF
TGCAGCGTCCAGGGGGCCGGGGATGCTTTCTTT
>TRBJ1-4|TRBV7-9|-|TRBD1
CASSYGTGEKLFF
TGTGCCAGCAGCTACGGGACAGGTGAAAAACTGTTTTTT
>TRBJ2-7|TRBV27|many|-
CASSFLSGNEQYF
TGTGCCAGCAGTTTCCTTTCGGGGAACGAGCAGTACTTC
>TRBJ2-1|TRBV20-1|few|-
CSALGYSYNEQFF
TGCAGTGCTCTAGGGTACTCCTACAATGAGCAGTTCTTC
>TRBJ1-5|TRBV12-5|-|-
CASGTGESNQPQHF
TGTGCTAGTGGTACGGGGGAGAGCAATCAGCCCCAGCATTTT
>TRBJ2-3|TRBV5-1|few|-
CASSTDRRGTDTQYF
TGCGCCAGCAGCACAGACAGGAGGGGCACAGATACGCAGTATTTT
>TRBJ2-5|TRBV20-1|-|-
CSAHGGNQETQYF
TGCAGTGCTCACGGCGGGAACCAAGAGACCCAGTACTTC
>TRBJ2-6|TRBV5-5|-|-
CASSNTGTVRANVLTF
TGTGCCAGCAGTAATACCGGGACGGTGAGGGCCAACGTCCTGACTTTC
>TRBJ2-1|TRBV24-1|few|-
CATSDANISSYNEQFF
TGTGCCACCAGTGATGCCAACATAAGCTCCTACAATGAGCAGTTCTTC
>TRBJ2-7|TRBV19|many|-
CASSRQQAYEQYF
TGTGCCAGTAGCCGACAGCAGGCCTACGAGCAGTACTTC